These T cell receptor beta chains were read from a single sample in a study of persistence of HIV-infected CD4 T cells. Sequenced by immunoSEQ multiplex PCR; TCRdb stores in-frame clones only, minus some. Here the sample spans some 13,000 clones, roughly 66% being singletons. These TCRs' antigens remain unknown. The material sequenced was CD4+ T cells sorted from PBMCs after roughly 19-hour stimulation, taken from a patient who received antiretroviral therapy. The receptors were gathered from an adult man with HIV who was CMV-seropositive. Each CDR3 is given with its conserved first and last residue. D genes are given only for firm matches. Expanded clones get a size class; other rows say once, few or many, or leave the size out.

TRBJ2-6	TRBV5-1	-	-	CASEQISGANVLTF	TGCGCCAGCGAACAGATCTCTGGGGCCAACGTCCTGACTTTC
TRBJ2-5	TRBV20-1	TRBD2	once	CSASPISGGKEETQYF	TGCAGTGCTAGTCCTATTTCGGGGGGAAAAGAAGAGACCCAGTACTTC
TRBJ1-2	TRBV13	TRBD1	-	CASSLGRGQVGYTF	TGTGCCAGCAGCTTGGGCAGGGGGCAGGTCGGCTACACCTTC
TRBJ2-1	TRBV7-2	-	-	CASSSGRSSSYNEQFF	TGTGCCAGCAGCTCTGGACGGTCAAGCTCCTACAATGAGCAGTTCTTC
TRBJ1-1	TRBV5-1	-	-	CASSTGSLNTEAFF	TGCGCCAGCAGCACGGGGTCGTTGAACACTGAAGCTTTCTTT
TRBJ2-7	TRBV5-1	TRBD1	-	CASSLALGQGTYEQYF	TGCGCCAGCAGCTTGGCCCTGGGACAGGGCACGTACGAGCAGTACTTC
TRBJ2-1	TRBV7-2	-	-	CASSGRKRAYNEQFF	TGTGCCAGCAGCGGGCGGAAGCGGGCCTACAATGAGCAGTTCTTC
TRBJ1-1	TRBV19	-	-	CASSRWAEAFF	TGTGCCAGTAGTCGTTGGGCTGAAGCTTTCTTT
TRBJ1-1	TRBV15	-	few	CATSTRTVNTEAFF	TGTGCCACCAGCACGCGGACAGTGAACACTGAAGCTTTCTTT
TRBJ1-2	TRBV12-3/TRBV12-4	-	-	CASGSYGYTF	TGTGCCAGCGGAAGCTATGGCTACACCTTC
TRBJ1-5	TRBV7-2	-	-	CASSPYLDSVQPQHF	TGTGCCAGCAGCCCCTACCTCGACAGTGTTCAGCCCCAGCATTTT
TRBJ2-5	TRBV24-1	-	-	CATSEPGSETQYF	TGTGCCACCAGTGAGCCAGGATCAGAGACCCAGTACTTC
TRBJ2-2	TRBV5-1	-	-	CASSLMNTGELFF	TGCGCCAGCAGCTTGATGAACACCGGGGAGCTGTTTTTT
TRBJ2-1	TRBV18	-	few	CASSTQGNNEQFF	TGTGCCAGCTCAACTCAGGGGAACAATGAGCAGTTCTTC
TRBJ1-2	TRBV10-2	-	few	CASTEGLGYGYTF	TGCGCCAGCACCGAGGGGCTCGGCTATGGCTACACCTTC
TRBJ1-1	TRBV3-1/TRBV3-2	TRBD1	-	CASTRTGGRNTEAFF	TGTGCCAGCACCCGGACAGGGGGACGGAACACTGAAGCTTTCTTT
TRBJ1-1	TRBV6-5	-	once	CASNGGLGEAFF	TGTGCCAGCAATGGGGGTCTCGGTGAAGCTTTCTTT